These 32 T cell receptor beta chains were sequenced from one sample in a study of blood T cells in healthy people across ages. Primers used in a second PCR of roughly 7 to 12 cycles were a sample-barcoded 5' primer and a J-beta primer mix. TCRdb ran MiXCR on the 5' RACE reads and lists one entry per CDR3 protein. The sample gives about 1,500,000 distinct CDR3 sequences, about 40% of which show up once; 7.9% is in the top ten. Sequenced sample: blood. Receptor source: a young woman in good health.

This clonotype came up many times. The chain uses TRBV12-3 or TRBV12-4 and TRBJ2-7; 13 bases match TRBD2. This CDR3 has 16 amino acids. The J segment lost 0 bases and the V segment lost 4 bases, leaving 3 bases of the junction unmatched. The CDR3 region is CASSSGLAGTSYEQYF. In nucleotides, the CDR3 is TGTGCCAGCAGTTCGGGACTAGCGGGGACCTCCTACGAGCAGTACTTC.

This clonotype appeared a few times. The rearrangement uses TRBV15 and TRBJ2-1, with unresolved D. V was pared by 0 bases and J by 8 bases, with 8 bases between. The CDR3 is 13 residues long. Looked up from germline, CDR1 is LNHNV and CDR2 is YYDKDF (reference sequence). The CDR3 region has the DNA TGTGCCACCAGCAGAGATCCCACTGATGAGCAGTTCTTC. Protein: CATSRDPTDEQFF.

The table lists this clonotype with a few counts. The chain joins TRBV5-1 to TRBJ2-3; D is unresolved. The ends were cut back, 1 base at V and 3 bases at J, with 15 bases in the middle. CDR1 SGHRS and CDR2 YFSETQ come from the germline V gene. The CDR3 has 16 residues. The CDR3 region is CASSLTFIPATDTQYF. Here the CDR3 DNA reads TGCGCCAGCAGCTTGACCTTCATTCCGGCGACAGATACGCAGTATTTT.

The rearrangement uses TRBV5-4 and TRBJ2-3; 11 nucleotides agree with TRBD2. Germline V gene sequence: CDR1 SGHNT, CDR2 YYREEE (reference sequence). The length of the CDR3 is 15 residues. V shed 7 bases, J shed 2 bases, and the junction held 6 bases outside the gene matches. The chain's CDR3 is CASVLAGEFTDTQYF. DNA of the CDR3: TGTGCCAGCGTACTAGCGGGGGAGTTCACAGATACGCAGTATTTT.

V gene TRBV5-1 combines with J gene TRBJ2-3; D is undetermined. Trimming pared 0 bases from V and 5 bases from J, leaving 10 bases between. CDR3 length: 14 residues. Germline-derived CDR1 and CDR2 are SGHRS and YFSETQ. CDR3 in amino acids: CASSLGSREDTQYF. Here the CDR3 DNA reads TGCGCCAGCAGCTTGGGAAGTAGGGAAGATACGCAGTATTTT.

This clonotype was seen only once. V is TRBV4-2 and J is TRBJ2-1, with 11 bases fitting TRBD2. J lost 4 bases, V lost 3 bases, and 11 bases had no gene match. This CDR3 has 18 amino acids. The V gene's germline CDR1 is LGHNA and CDR2 YNFKEQ. CDR3 protein: CASSHGPSGGTIYNEQFF. The CDR3 DNA is TGTGCCAGCAGCCATGGGCCTAGCGGGGGGACAATATACAATGAGCAGTTCTTC.

V usage is TRBV6-1 and J usage is TRBJ2-7; no clear D gene. With 1 base removed from V and 7 bases from J, the gap between germline ends came to 26 bases. CDR1 and CDR2 (germline): MNHNS, SASEGT. The CDR3 loop spans 18 amino acids. Written as DNA, the CDR3 is TGTGCCAGCAGTGAAGGTTACAGCCGAACTCCCAACTACAATGAGCAGTACTTC. The encoded protein is CASSEGYSRTPNYNEQYF.

This clonotype was counted at least ten times. The chain couples TRBV29-1 to TRBJ2-5; D is unresolved. Trimming took off 4 bases at V and 4 bases at J, with 4 bases between the two ends. The CDR3 covers 10 residues. Germline CDR1 is SQVTM and CDR2 is ANQGSEA. This CDR3 reads CSVVIETQYF. As DNA, the CDR3 is TGCAGCGTTGTAATAGAGACCCAGTACTTC.

This chain connects TRBV29-1 to TRBJ2-5; 7 positions match TRBD2. Trimming removed 0 bases from V and 1 base from J; junction bases left unmatched: 14. The germline V gene encodes CDR1 SQVTM and CDR2 ANQGSEA. This CDR3 comprises 18 residues. This CDR3 is CSVEDRLGLAEFQETQYF. The DNA for the CDR3 is TGCAGCGTTGAAGATCGATTAGGGCTAGCGGAGTTCCAAGAGACCCAGTACTTC.

The V gene is TRBV10-3, the J gene TRBJ1-1, with TRBD1 identical over 8 bases. The CDR3 sequence is 14 residues long. Germline V CDR1 and CDR2: ENHRY, SYGVKD. After removal of 4 bases from V and 5 bases from J, the junction contained 6 bases not matched to a gene. The CDR3 nucleotides read TGTGCCATCAGTGCTGGACAGGGTGTGACTGAAGCTTTCTTT. Residues: CAISAGQGVTEAFF.

The chain uses TRBV20-1 and TRBJ2-5; no clear D gene. This CDR3 spans 10 amino acids. Germline-derived CDR1 and CDR2 are DFQATT and SNEGSKA (reference sequence). DNA for the CDR3: TGCAGGGAGAGACAAGAGACCCAGTACTTC. Translation: CRERQETQYF.

This clonotype was seen only a few times. The chain combines TRBV12-5 with TRBJ2-5; 7 bases are shared with TRBD1. Germline assignment: CDR1 LGHNT and CDR2 FRNRAP. The CDR3 runs to 14 residues. Unmatched junction bases numbered 4, after V lost 6 bases and J lost 0 bases. The CDR3 region is CASGLTGDQETQYF. CDR3 coding DNA: TGTGCTAGTGGCCTAACAGGGGACCAAGAGACCCAGTACTTC.

This sequence joins TRBV20-1 and TRBJ2-7; maybe TRBD1 (6 bases). The CDR3 has 12 residues. V was clipped by 4 bases and J by 2 bases, with 9 bases between them. Germline V gives CDR1 DFQATT, CDR2 SNEGSKA (reference sequence). The CDR3 protein is CSAKDSAYEQYF. The CDR3 DNA reads TGCAGTGCTAAGGACAGCGCCTACGAGCAGTACTTC.

V gene TRBV11-2 combines with J gene TRBJ1-6; D is undetermined. Trimming took off 5 bases at V and 5 bases at J, with 10 bases between the two ends. CDR1 and CDR2 (germline): SGHAT, FQNNGV. The length of the CDR3 is 14 residues. The DNA of the CDR3 is TGTGCCAGCAGCGAAGTATCGAATAATTCACCCCTCCACTTT. Translating it yields CASSEVSNNSPLHF.

The chain employs TRBV5-1 and TRBJ2-3; D possibly matches TRBD1 or TRBD2 (5 bases each). The V gene lost 0 bases and the J gene lost 4 bases, with 15 bases spanning the gap. CDR3 length: 16 amino acids. Germline V gene data show CDR1 as SGHRS and CDR2 as YFSETQ. The CDR3 DNA reads TGCGCCAGCAGCTTGGCGGGGCAGAAGCTTCCAGATACGCAGTATTTT. Protein sequence: CASSLAGQKLPDTQYF.

This chain joins TRBV7-2 and TRBJ2-1; D possibly corresponds to TRBD2 (5 bases). V was cut by 1 base and J by 8 bases, with 18 bases left in between. The germline CDR1 and CDR2 sequences are SGHTA and FQGNSA. CDR3 length: 16 residues. The CDR3 DNA is TGTGCCAGCAGCTTAGGGAACGCGCCCCCCGGGGATGAGCAGTTCTTC. As protein: CASSLGNAPPGDEQFF.

The chain joins TRBV3-1 to TRBJ2-2; D possibly corresponds to TRBD2 (5 bases). CDR1 is LGHDT and CDR2 is YNNKEL in the germline V gene (reference sequence). Trimming cost V 5 bases and J 1 base, with 14 bases left between them. The CDR3 loop spans 16 amino acids. The CDR3 sequence: CASSEGRGRNTGELFF. CDR3 in DNA: TGTGCCAGCAGCGAAGGTCGGGGAAGGAACACCGGGGAGCTGTTTTTT.

J is TRBJ1-2 and V is TRBV20-1; 7 positions match TRBD1. With 3 bases clipped from V and 5 bases from J, the junction kept 9 bases outside the gene matches. CDR1 is DFQATT and CDR2 is SNEGSKA in the germline V gene (reference sequence). The CDR3 length is 14 residues. CDR3 region: CSASRAGGSYGYTF. The CDR3 DNA sequence: TGCAGTGCTAGCAGGGCAGGGGGATCATATGGCTACACCTTC.

The rearrangement uses TRBV7-3 and TRBJ1-2, with a possible D match to TRBD1 (6 bases). Trimming pared 5 bases from V and 7 bases from J, leaving 17 bases between. Germline-derived CDR1 and CDR2 are SGHTA and FQGTGA. The CDR3 loop spans 14 amino acids. Written as DNA, the CDR3 is TGTGCCAGCAGCCTCCCGGGGGCAGGGTCTGGCTACACCTTC. As protein: CASSLPGAGSGYTF. Supplemented by reference TRBV7-3 and TRBJ1-2, the full variable domain reads GAGVSQTPSNKVTEKGKYVELRCDPISGHTALYWYRQSLGQGPEFLIYFQGTGAADDSGLPNDRFFAVRPEGSVSTLKIQRTERGDSAVYLCASSLPGAGSGYTFGSGTRLTVV.

This chain connects TRBV27 to TRBJ1-2; unclear D gene. CDR3 size: 15 residues. Germline V lookup: CDR1 MNHEY, CDR2 SMNVEV (reference sequence). V was shortened by 5 bases and J by 1 base, with 14 bases between the two germline ends. The CDR3 loop is CASSITATNNYGYTF. CDR3 DNA: TGTGCCAGCAGTATAACAGCTACAAATAACTATGGCTACACCTTC.

The table lists this clonotype with a few counts. The V and J genes are TRBV5-1 and TRBJ2-4; TRBD2 is a possible D gene (5 bases). The end of the DNA is better explained by TRBJ2-7, so the J call may be wrong. Germline V lookup: CDR1 SGHRS, CDR2 YFSETQ. The length of the CDR3 is 14 residues. For the CDR3, the DNA is TGCGCCAGCAGCTTGGAGGCTAGCCGCGACGAGCAGTACTTC. As protein: CASSLEASRDEQYF.

A few counts support this clonotype. The chain combines TRBV12-3 or TRBV12-4 with TRBJ1-5; 10 bases match TRBD1. The CDR3 sequence is 16 residues long. The ends lost 7 bases at V and 0 bases at J; junction bases unmatched: 6. In DNA form, the CDR3 reads TGTGCCAGCAACTTCGGGACAGGGGTTAGCAATCAGCCCCAGCATTTT. Translated, it gives CASNFGTGVSNQPQHF.

The rearrangement links TRBV28 to TRBJ1-5; D gene unclear. Germline-derived CDR1 and CDR2 are MDHEN and SYDVKM. The CDR3 extends over 15 amino acids. V was trimmed by 4 bases and J by 0 bases, leaving 10 bases between them. The chain's CDR3 is CASSSQLNSNQPQHF. The DNA for the CDR3 is TGTGCCAGCAGTTCCCAGTTAAATAGCAATCAGCCCCAGCATTTT.

This clonotype was picked up many times. V and J are TRBV29-1 and TRBJ2-3, with TRBD1 as a possible D gene (5 bases). The CDR3 covers 9 residues. Germline assignment: CDR1 SQVTM and CDR2 ANQGSEA. Trimming removed 7 bases at V and 6 bases at J, with 5 bases between. CDR3: CSEGDTQYF. In DNA form, the CDR3 reads TGCAGCGAGGGGGATACGCAGTATTTT.

The sample holds a few counts of this clonotype. The CDR3 loop is CAISELGASYNSPLHF. DNA for the CDR3: TGTGCCATCAGTGAGTTAGGGGCCTCGTACAATTCACCCCTCCACTTT. This chain joins TRBV10-3 and TRBJ1-6, with a weak D call TRBD1 (5 bases). The CDR3 length is 16 residues. From germline, CDR1 is ENHRY and CDR2 SYGVKD. Between the trimmed V and J ends, which lost 1 base and 7 bases, there was a span of 14 bases.

The J gene is TRBJ2-6, the V gene TRBV19; D is undetermined. The germline V and J ends were trimmed by 2 bases and 0 bases, with 14 bases remaining between them. Germline CDR1 reads LNHDA; CDR2 reads SQIVND (reference sequence). The CDR3 extends over 18 amino acids. The CDR3 region is CASSILQYLSSGANVLTF. In nucleotides, the CDR3 is TGTGCCAGTAGTATATTGCAGTACCTTTCCTCTGGGGCCAACGTCCTGACTTTC.

The chain joins TRBV28 to TRBJ2-7; 7 bases align to TRBD1. The germline gives CDR1 MDHEN, CDR2 SYDVKM. With 3 bases clipped from V and 0 bases from J, the junction kept 14 bases outside the gene matches. This CDR3 region has 18 residues. The CDR3 sequence: CASSFEGIEGAYSYEQYF. Written as DNA, the CDR3 is TGTGCCAGCAGTTTTGAGGGAATAGAGGGGGCCTACTCCTACGAGCAGTACTTC.

This clonotype was recorded at least ten times. Possible read error: a much larger clone is one base away. The chain couples TRBV20-1 to TRBJ1-4; D unresolved. V was clipped by 0 bases and J by 7 bases, with 0 bases between them. Germline-derived CDR1 and CDR2 are DFQATT and SNEGSKA (reference sequence). This CDR3 spans 10 amino acids. The CDR3 protein is CSARDEKLFF. The CDR3 DNA follows: TGCAGTGCTAGAGATGAAAAACTGTTTTTT.

The table lists this clonotype with a few counts. J is TRBJ1-2 and V is TRBV5-1; maybe TRBD1 (5 bases). The germline V gene encodes CDR1 SGHRS and CDR2 YFSETQ. The CDR3 is 13 residues long. Trimming shortened V by 1 base and J by 6 bases, and 10 bases separated the two germline ends. CDR3 in DNA: TGCGCCAGCAGCTTGCGGGGACGAGATGGCTACACCTTC. Protein sequence: CASSLRGRDGYTF.

The chain recombines TRBV5-6 with TRBJ2-7; 12 bases match TRBD2. The ends lost 0 bases at V and 0 bases at J; junction bases unmatched: 4. Looked up from germline, CDR1 is SGHDT and CDR2 is YYEEEE. The CDR3 is 17 residues long. The CDR3 nucleotides read TGTGCCAGCAGCTTGGCTACTAGCGGGAGGTTCTCCTACGAGCAGTACTTC. Protein: CASSLATSGRFSYEQYF.

The CDR3 loop reads CASSLGTGVKETQYF. CDR3 nucleotides: TGTGCCAGCAGTTTAGGGACAGGGGTGAAAGAGACCCAGTACTTC. The chain carries TRBV27 and TRBJ2-5, with 10 positions matching TRBD1. Trimming removed 2 bases from V and 3 bases from J; junction bases left unmatched: 3. Germline V lookup: CDR1 MNHEY, CDR2 SMNVEV (reference sequence). This CDR3 is built from 15 residues.

This rearrangement joins TRBV3-1 to TRBJ1-6; 7 bases fit TRBD1. The CDR3 covers 14 residues. Germline loops: CDR1 LGHDT, CDR2 YNNKEL (reference sequence). V lost 3 bases, J lost 10 bases, and 6 bases stayed unmatched. CDR3 nucleotides: TGTGCCAGCAGCCAGGGACGAGGGGGCTCACCCCTCCACTTT. Residues: CASSQGRGGSPLHF. The whole variable domain, filled in from reference TRBV3-1 and TRBJ1-6, reads DTAVSQTPKYLVTQMGNDKSIKCEQNLGHDTMYWYKQDSKKFLKIMFSYNNKELIINETVPNRFSPKSPDKAHLNLHINSLELGDSAVYFCASSQGRGGSPLHFGNGTRLTVT.